A single TCR beta chain is shown here with its context. Its matching antigen is unknown. Sequenced by immunoSEQ multiplex PCR; TCRdb stores in-frame clones only, minus some. The sample has roughly 6,800 clones; just over 90% are singletons. Cyclophosphamide on days +3 and +4 followed busulfan-fludarabine conditioning and a marrow graft. The length of the CDR3 is 13 residues. V shed 7 bases, J shed 3 bases, and the junction held 5 bases outside the gene matches. Per germline, CDR1 MNHEY and CDR2 SVGAGI. The source of the sample is a study of T cells after posttransplantation cyclophosphamide. Notes on the study in general: TRB clonality was highly associated with recipient CMV seropositivity and reactivation. Skin or GI-infiltrating T cells shared few TRB sequences with blood.

The chain combines TRBV6-5 with TRBJ2-5, with 7 bases matching TRBD2. The input for sequencing was PBMCs, taken around 1,300 days after allogeneic stem cell transplant with posttransplant cyclophosphamide. This sequence originates from a female patient aged 50 to 65 who received an allogeneic stem cell transplant from a related donor, was CMV-positive, and had no GVHD. Some of the T cells might come from the graft donor. CDR3 nucleotides: TGTGCCAGCATGGGCGCGGGAGAAGAGACCCAGTACTTC. As protein: CASMGAGEETQYF.